These 32 T cell receptor beta chains were all obtained from the same sample, sequenced in a study of technical replicates of blood from a handful of donors. Clones were read by immunoSEQ multiplex PCR, and TCRdb kept only the in-frame ones, dropping some. The sample contains about 50,000 clones, around 95% of which appear only once. The sample consisted of T cells isolated from PBMCs. These receptors originate from a human donor in good health.

This rearrangement joins TRBV30 to TRBJ2-3, with D uncertain. V lost 0 bases to trimming and J lost 3 bases, with 7 bases between them. Germline CDR1 is GTSNPN and CDR2 is SVGIG (reference sequence). CDR3 length: 13 residues. The CDR3 reads CAWSVNPTDTQYF. For the CDR3, the DNA is TGTGCCTGGAGTGTAAATCCAACAGATACGCAGTATTTT. Full variable domain (remainder filled in from reference TRBV30 and TRBJ2-3): SQTIHQWPATLVQPVGSPLSLECTVEGTSNPNLYWYRQAAGRGLQLLFYSVGIGQISSEVPQNLSASRPQDRQFILSSKKLLLSDSGFYLCAWSVNPTDTQYFGPGTRLTVL.

The CDR3 region has the DNA TGCGCCAGCAGCCAACCCACAGGGTATGGGACAGATACGCAGTATTTT. Translation: CASSQPTGYGTDTQYF. The chain recombines TRBV4-1 with TRBJ2-3, with D perhaps matching TRBD1 (6 bases). CDR3 size: 16 residues. Trimming cost V 2 bases and J 3 bases, with 15 bases left between them. CDR1 and CDR2 (germline): MGHRA, YSYEKL.

The rearrangement uses TRBV6-5 and TRBJ2-1, with 8 bases that match TRBD2. In germline, CDR1 is MNHEY, CDR2 SVGAGI. The CDR3 is 14 residues long. J was trimmed by 9 bases and V by 2 bases; bases with no gene match: 6. CDR3 protein: CASSYERELVEQFF. CDR3 in DNA: TGTGCCAGCAGTTACGAGCGGGAGTTAGTTGAGCAGTTCTTC.

This rearrangement joins TRBV4-3 to TRBJ2-7, with D uncertain. V was pared by 0 bases and J by 6 bases, with 21 bases between. The CDR3 is made up of 17 amino acids. The germline gives CDR1 LGHNA, CDR2 YSLEER. Written as DNA, the CDR3 is TGCGCCAGCAGCCAAGAATTACATCCTCGATCCCTTGGCGAGCAGTACTTC. The encoded protein is CASSQELHPRSLGEQYF.

The chain is built from TRBV9 and TRBJ2-1; D is uncertain. Trimming took off 0 bases at V and 8 bases at J, with 9 bases between the two ends. From germline, CDR1 is SGDLS and CDR2 YYNGEE. The CDR3 totals 13 residues. The CDR3 DNA reads as TGTGCCAGCAGCGTAGAGAGCGAGGATGAGCAGTTCTTC. Translating gives CASSVESEDEQFF.

J is TRBJ1-4 and V is TRBV18; no firm D call. Per germline, CDR1 KGHSH and CDR2 LQKENI. This CDR3 region has 16 residues. Trimming took 2 bases from V and 8 from J, leaving 18 bases between them. The CDR3 here is CASSPSDYIGNEKLFF. In DNA, the CDR3 is TGTGCCAGCTCACCATCGGACTATATAGGGAACGAAAAACTGTTTTTT.

The V gene is TRBV4-3, the J gene TRBJ1-4; 7 nucleotides align to TRBD1. The germline V gene encodes CDR1 LGHNA and CDR2 YSLEER. V was pared by 5 bases and J by 3 bases, with 9 bases of the junction left unmatched. The CDR3 is made up of 16 amino acids. DNA of the CDR3: TGCGCCAGCAGCACTCCCGGGACAGAGTCTAATGAAAAACTGTTTTTT. Amino acid sequence: CASSTPGTESNEKLFF.

The sample holds one count of this clone. The V call is TRBV30, the J call TRBJ2-7; the D gene is possibly TRBD1 (6 bases). This CDR3 region has 15 residues. V lost 0 bases and J 0 bases, leaving 12 bases between the germline ends. CDR1 is GTSNPN and CDR2 is SVGIG in the germline V gene (reference sequence). CDR3 bases: TGTGCCTGGAGTGTAGGCAGGGGCCTCTCCTACGAGCAGTACTTC. Translated: CAWSVGRGLSYEQYF.

The chain couples TRBV7-2 to TRBJ2-3; 11 bases match TRBD2. Germline V lookup: CDR1 SGHTA, CDR2 FQGNSA. Losses at the gene ends were 5 bases for V and 5 bases for J; bases not matched to a gene: 12. The CDR3 is 17 residues long. Here the CDR3 reads CASSLGLAGTGQDTQYF. The CDR3 DNA is TGTGCCAGCAGCCTAGGACTAGCGGGTACAGGACAAGATACGCAGTATTTT.

This sequence joins TRBV11-3 and TRBJ2-5; tentative D call: TRBD2 (6 bases). The CDR3 runs to 14 residues. CDR1 is SGHNT, CDR2 YENEEA, per germline. Trimming removed 5 bases at V and 5 bases at J, with 15 bases between. The CDR3 loop reads CASSHLAVGETQYF. CDR3 in DNA: TGTGCCAGCAGCCATTTAGCGGTAGGGGAGACCCAGTACTTC.

The chain links TRBV6-1 to TRBJ2-7; 9 bases agree with TRBD1. This CDR3 contains 14 residues. The V gene end was trimmed by 4 bases and the J gene end by 2 bases; junction bases not matched to a gene: 3. Looked up from germline, CDR1 is MNHNS and CDR2 is SASEGT. CDR3 nucleotides: TGTGCCAGCAGTGTGGACAGGGGACCCTACGAGCAGTACTTC. It is translated as CASSVDRGPYEQYF.

The rearrangement joins TRBV4-3 to TRBJ1-2; no clear D. There are 16 residues in the CDR3. Germline CDR1 reads LGHNA; CDR2 reads YSLEER. V gave up 2 bases and J gave up 4 bases, with 17 bases separating them. The CDR3 loop is CASSQHVTGDFYGYTF. CDR3 DNA: TGCGCCAGCAGCCAACATGTTACGGGAGACTTCTATGGCTACACCTTC.

This clone has a handful of counts. In nucleotides, the CDR3 is TGCGCCAGCAGCCAAGGAGACTTAACTAGCGGGTACTCCGGGGAGCTGTTTTTT. This codes for CASSQGDLTSGYSGELFF. The J gene is TRBJ2-2, the V gene TRBV4-1; 9 nucleotides line up with TRBD2. Germline V gene data show CDR1 as MGHRA and CDR2 as YSYEKL. The ends lost 1 base at V and 6 bases at J; junction bases unmatched: 12. The CDR3 has 18 amino acids.

This clone has only one observation. The genes are TRBV6-6 and TRBJ2-7; 9 positions agree with TRBD1. The V and J ends lost 0 bases and 7 bases, in that order; junction bases with no gene match: 10. The germline V gene encodes CDR1 MNHNY and CDR2 SVGAGI (reference sequence). This CDR3 region has 16 residues. The CDR3 DNA is TGTGCCAGCAGTTACTCGATGGCGGGACAGGGTGGTGAGCAGTACTTC. It specifies CASSYSMAGQGGEQYF.

The chain is built from TRBV5-4 and TRBJ1-1; D is ambiguous. The V end was cut by 4 bases, the J end by 5 bases, with 21 bases between. This CDR3 region has 16 residues. Per the germline V gene, CDR1 is SGHNT and CDR2 is YYREEE (reference sequence). The CDR3 region is CASSPQYLGYYTEAFF. The DNA for the CDR3 is TGTGCCAGCAGCCCCCAATACCTCGGGTATTATACTGAAGCTTTCTTT.

The V and J genes are TRBV7-9 and TRBJ2-5; 8 nucleotides align to TRBD1. This CDR3 contains 14 residues. Germline values: CDR1 SEHNR, CDR2 FQNEAQ (reference sequence). The V and J ends lost 6 bases and 4 bases, in that order; junction bases with no gene match: 7. The CDR3 loop is CASSITGGAETQYF. For the CDR3, the DNA is TGTGCCAGCAGTATAACAGGGGGTGCAGAGACCCAGTACTTC.

The chain couples TRBV4-1 to TRBJ1-2; D uncertain. Germline V gene sequence: CDR1 MGHRA, CDR2 YSYEKL. The length of the CDR3 is 16 residues. The V end was cut by 3 bases, the J end by 5 bases, with 19 bases between. In nucleotides, the CDR3 is TGCGCCAGCAGCCAGGTACCTCTGGTACGGGGTTATGGCTACACCTTC. This encodes CASSQVPLVRGYGYTF.

The chain recombines TRBV2 with TRBJ2-3; 8 bases agree with TRBD1. Germline CDR1 reads SNHLY; CDR2 reads FYNNEI. The CDR3 is made up of 12 amino acids. Trimming removed 6 bases from V and 5 bases from J; junction bases left unmatched: 1. The CDR3 coding sequence is TGTGCCAGCAGCGGACAGGGAGATACGCAGTATTTT. This sequence encodes CASSGQGDTQYF.

The chain joins TRBV7-9 to TRBJ1-1; unclear D gene. Trimming removed 7 bases from V and 4 bases from J, with 10 bases in between. Germline V gene lookup returns CDR1 SEHNR and CDR2 FQNEAQ (reference sequence). CDR3 size: 12 residues. As DNA, the CDR3 is TGTGCCAGCAATTGGCAGGTCACTGAAGCTTTCTTT. It is translated as CASNWQVTEAFF.

This chain links TRBV6-5 with TRBJ2-7, with TRBD1 identical over 8 bases. The CDR3 runs to 16 residues. Trimming at V came to 4 bases and at J to 3 bases, leaving 11 bases not matched to a gene. Germline CDR1 and CDR2: MNHEY and SVGAGI. DNA of the CDR3: TGTGCCAGCAGTTCAAACCGGGACAGGAGAGGCTACGAGCAGTACTTC. Translation: CASSSNRDRRGYEQYF.

The chain carries TRBV14 and TRBJ2-7, with TRBD2 matching 8 bases. The CDR3 has 15 amino acids. The trim removed 4 bases at V and 7 bases at J, leaving 12 bases unmatched. Germline CDR1 reads SGHDN; CDR2 reads FVKESK. CDR3 protein: CASSPLAGPLREQYF. The CDR3 nucleotides are TGTGCCAGCAGCCCGTTAGCGGGACCCCTGAGGGAGCAGTACTTC.

This chain links TRBV10-2 with TRBJ1-5; no firm D call. The CDR3 is 14 amino acids. V shed 1 base and J shed 1 base, with 5 bases lying between them. Per the germline V gene, CDR1 is WSHSY and CDR2 is SAAADI. CDR3 region: CASSEFSSNQPQHF. The CDR3 region has the DNA TGCGCCAGCAGTGAGTTCTCCAGCAATCAGCCCCAGCATTTT.

CDR3 sequence: CASSRSWTSGSYEQYF. DNA for the CDR3: TGCGCCAGCAGCAGAAGTTGGACTAGCGGCTCCTACGAGCAGTACTTC. This sequence joins TRBV4-1 and TRBJ2-7, with 10 bases fitting TRBD2. V gave up 5 bases and J gave up 0 bases; unmatched junction bases: 7. Germline V gives CDR1 MGHRA, CDR2 YSYEKL. The CDR3 is 16 amino acids.

V gene TRBV4-1 combines with J gene TRBJ1-4; TRBD1 agrees at 9 bases. This CDR3 comprises 15 residues. Per germline, CDR1 MGHRA and CDR2 YSYEKL. After removal of 3 bases from V and 7 bases from J, the junction contained 6 bases not matched to a gene. The CDR3: CASSHPGTGSEKLFF. In DNA, the CDR3 is TGCGCCAGCAGCCATCCCGGGACAGGGAGTGAAAAACTGTTTTTT.

This clone was seen just once. The chain recombines TRBV18 with TRBJ2-7, with D possibly being TRBD1 (5 bases). Germline V gene data show CDR1 as KGHSH and CDR2 as LQKENI. V shed 3 bases and J shed 4 bases, with 16 bases lying between them. The CDR3 runs to 15 residues. In nucleotides, the CDR3 is TGTGCCAGCTCACCGGCAGGGAATGCACCTTACGAGCAGTACTTC. It codes for CASSPAGNAPYEQYF.

The rearrangement joins TRBV5-1 to TRBJ1-5, with 12 bases lining up with TRBD1. Germline CDR1 reads SGHRS; CDR2 reads YFSETQ. The length of the CDR3 is 19 residues. J gave up 0 bases and V 5 bases, and 12 bases lay outside the gene matches. CDR3 residues: CASRLLPGQGALSNQPQHF. The CDR3 DNA reads TGCGCCAGCAGGTTACTACCGGGACAGGGGGCCCTTAGCAATCAGCCCCAGCATTTT. The complete variable domain, with remaining parts taken from reference TRBV5-1 and TRBJ1-5, reads KAGVTQTPRYLIKTRGQQVTLSCSPISGHRSVSWYQQTPGQGLQFLFEYFSETQRNKGNFPGRFSGRQFSNSRSEMNVSTLELGDSALYLCASRLLPGQGALSNQPQHFGDGTRLSIL.

The V gene is TRBV4-1, the J gene TRBJ2-3; no definite D call. V gave up 1 base and J gave up 4 bases, with 12 bases separating them. CDR1 and CDR2 from the germline V gene are MGHRA and YSYEKL. CDR3 length equals 15 residues. The CDR3 DNA follows: TGCGCCAGCAGCCAAGGGGCCCAAAAAGCAGATACGCAGTATTTT. Translated, it gives CASSQGAQKADTQYF.

The V gene is TRBV2, the J gene TRBJ2-7; tentatively, D is TRBD2 (5 bases). Between the trimmed V and J ends, which lost 4 bases and 1 base, there was a span of 8 bases. There are 13 residues in the CDR3. From germline, CDR1 is SNHLY and CDR2 FYNNEI. This CDR3 reads CASSVRDSYEQYF. DNA of the CDR3: TGTGCCAGCAGTGTACGGGATTCCTACGAGCAGTACTTC. Looking up the rest from reference TRBV2 and TRBJ2-7 gives the full variable domain: EPEVTQTPSHQVTQMGQEVILRCVPISNHLYFYWYRQILGQKVEFLVSFYNNEISEKSEIFDDQFSVERPDGSNFTLKIRSTKLEDSAMYFCASSVRDSYEQYFGPGTRLTVT.

The chain couples TRBV27 to TRBJ2-7, with TRBD2 as a possible D gene (6 bases). CDR1 MNHEY and CDR2 SMNVEV come from the germline V gene (reference sequence). Trimming pared 8 bases from V and 9 bases from J, leaving 17 bases between. The CDR3 is 12 amino acids. The CDR3 sequence: CASESLRGLQYF. CDR3 nucleotides: TGTGCCAGCGAATCGCTGCGGGGTTTGCAGTACTTC.

The gene calls are TRBV5-6 and TRBJ2-5, with D tentatively TRBD2 (7 bases). The CDR3 is 16 amino acids. Germline V gene data show CDR1 as SGHDT and CDR2 as YYEEEE. Trimming stripped 7 bases from V and 5 bases from J, with 24 bases between. In DNA, the CDR3 is TGTGCCAGCGGTTCTCTTGGGGGGGGCCTCCTGGAGACCCAGTACTTC. This codes for CASGSLGGGLLETQYF.

As concerns this clone: Other DNA sequences from this sample encode an identical CDR3 as well. This chain joins TRBV6-5 and TRBJ1-1; 8 bases match TRBD1. Germline CDR1 is MNHEY and CDR2 is SVGAGI. CDR3 size: 14 residues. Trimming at V came to 4 bases and at J to 3 bases, leaving 4 bases not matched to a gene. Here the CDR3 DNA reads TGTGCCAGCAGTTTACAGGGGGAGTACACTGAAGCTTTCTTT. The encoded protein is CASSLQGEYTEAFF.

Only one count was recorded for this clone. J is TRBJ1-2 and V is TRBV10-2, with 10 bases aligning to TRBD1. The V and J ends lost 6 bases and 6 bases, in that order; junction bases with no gene match: 7. The CDR3 runs 14 residues. Germline loops: CDR1 WSHSY, CDR2 SAAADI. The CDR3 loop is CASRTGTGVDGYTF. The CDR3 bases are TGCGCCAGCAGAACCGGGACAGGGGTGGATGGCTACACCTTC.